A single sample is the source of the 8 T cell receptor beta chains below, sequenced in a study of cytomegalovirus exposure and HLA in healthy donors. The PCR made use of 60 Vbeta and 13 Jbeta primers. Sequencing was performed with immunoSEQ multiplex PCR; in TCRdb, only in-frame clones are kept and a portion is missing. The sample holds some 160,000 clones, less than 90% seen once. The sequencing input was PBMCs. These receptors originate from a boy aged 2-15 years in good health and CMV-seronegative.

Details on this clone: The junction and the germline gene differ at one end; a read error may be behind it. Here the CDR3 DNA reads TGTGCCACCAGCAGAGATAAGATAGTGGGGCTCAATTTT. As protein: CATSRDKIVGLNF. V is TRBV15 and J is TRBJ2-3, with a possible D match to TRBD1 (5 bases). The germline gives CDR1 LNHNV, CDR2 YYDKDF (reference sequence). The CDR3 extends over 13 amino acids.

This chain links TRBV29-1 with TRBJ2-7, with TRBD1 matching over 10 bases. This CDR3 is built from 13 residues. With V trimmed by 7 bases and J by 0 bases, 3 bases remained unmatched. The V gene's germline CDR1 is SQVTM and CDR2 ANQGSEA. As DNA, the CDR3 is TGCAGCGCTCGGACAGGGGGCTCCTACGAGCAGTACTTC. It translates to CSARTGGSYEQYF.

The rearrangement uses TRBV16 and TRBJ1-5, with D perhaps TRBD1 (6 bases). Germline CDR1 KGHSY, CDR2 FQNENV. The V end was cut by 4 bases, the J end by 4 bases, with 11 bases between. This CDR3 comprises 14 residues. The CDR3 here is CASSPVDRNQPQHF. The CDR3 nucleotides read TGTGCCAGCAGCCCGGTCGACAGGAATCAGCCCCAGCATTTT.

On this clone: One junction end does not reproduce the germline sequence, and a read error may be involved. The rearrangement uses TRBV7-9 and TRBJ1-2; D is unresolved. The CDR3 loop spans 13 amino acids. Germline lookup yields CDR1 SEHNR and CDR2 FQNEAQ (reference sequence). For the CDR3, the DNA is TGTTCCAGCAGCTTAGCGCTGGGAGAGGGCTACACCTTC. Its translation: CSSSLALGEGYTF. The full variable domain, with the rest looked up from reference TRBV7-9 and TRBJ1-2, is DTGVSQNPRHKITKRGQNVTFRCDPISEHNRLYWYRQTLGQGPEFLTYFQNEAQLEKSRLLSDRFSAERPKGSFSTLEIQRTEQGDSAMYLCSSSLALGEGYTFGSGTRLTVV.

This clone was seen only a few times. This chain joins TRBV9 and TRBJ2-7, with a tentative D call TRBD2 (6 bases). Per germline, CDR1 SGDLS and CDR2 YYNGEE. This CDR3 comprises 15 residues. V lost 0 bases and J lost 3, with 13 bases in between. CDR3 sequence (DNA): TGTGCCAGCAGCGTAGACGGGAGCGCTCGCTACGAGCAGTACTTC. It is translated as CASSVDGSARYEQYF.

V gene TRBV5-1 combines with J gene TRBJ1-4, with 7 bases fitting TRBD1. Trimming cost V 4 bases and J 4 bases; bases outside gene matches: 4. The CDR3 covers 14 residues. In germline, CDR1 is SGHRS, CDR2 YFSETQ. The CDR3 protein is CASSRDSRNEKLFF. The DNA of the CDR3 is TGCGCCAGCAGCCGGGACAGTCGTAATGAAAAACTGTTTTTT.

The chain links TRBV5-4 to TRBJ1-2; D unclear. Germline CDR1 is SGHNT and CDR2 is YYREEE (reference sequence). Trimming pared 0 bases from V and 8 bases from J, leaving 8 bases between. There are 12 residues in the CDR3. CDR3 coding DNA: TGTGCCAGCAGCTTGGGTCCCAGAGGCTACACCTTC. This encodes CASSLGPRGYTF.

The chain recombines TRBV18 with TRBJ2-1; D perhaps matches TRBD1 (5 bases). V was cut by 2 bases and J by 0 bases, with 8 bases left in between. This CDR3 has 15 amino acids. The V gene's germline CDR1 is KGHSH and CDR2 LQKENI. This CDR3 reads CASSPGASSYNEQFF. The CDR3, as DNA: TGTGCCAGCTCACCAGGGGCCAGCTCCTACAATGAGCAGTTCTTC.